Each of the 10 T cell receptor beta chains below was sequenced from the same sample in a study of cytomegalovirus exposure and HLA in healthy donors. The table came from immunoSEQ multiplex PCR; TCRdb's copy has only in-frame clones and leaves some out. Of 120,000 or so clones in the sample, around 86% were seen once. Sequencing used PBMCs. The source is a man aged 18 to 29 in good health and CMV-seronegative.

This clone was recorded once. This chain links TRBV2 with TRBJ1-1; no reliable D call. The germline gives CDR1 SNHLY, CDR2 FYNNEI. V shed 1 base and J shed 6 bases, with 9 bases lying between them. The CDR3 contains 13 residues. The CDR3 protein is CASSEGGVAEAFF. CDR3 DNA sequence: TGTGCCAGCAGTGAAGGAGGAGTCGCTGAAGCTTTCTTT.

The rearrangement joins TRBV2 to TRBJ2-1; TRBD2 aligns across 9 bases. The trim removed 6 bases at V and 7 bases at J, leaving 4 bases unmatched. CDR1 and CDR2 (germline): SNHLY, FYNNEI. The CDR3 sequence is 13 residues long. The CDR3 DNA is TGTGCCAGCAGGAGACTAGCGGCAAATGAGCAGTTCTTC. It is translated as CASRRLAANEQFF.

This clone has only a few counts. The genes are TRBV30 and TRBJ2-5, with 8 bases matching TRBD1. CDR1 GTSNPN and CDR2 SVGIG come from the germline V gene (reference sequence). CDR3 length: 16 residues. After removal of 4 bases from V and 5 bases from J, the junction contained 15 bases not matched to a gene. The CDR3 nucleotides are TGTGCCTGGAACTCCCAATACGACAGGGGCCTGGAGACCCAGTACTTC. Protein product: CAWNSQYDRGLETQYF.

The chain has TRBV5-1 and TRBJ2-3; D gene unclear. The V gene lost 1 base and the J gene lost 6 bases, with 12 bases spanning the gap. CDR1 is SGHRS and CDR2 is YFSETQ in the germline V gene. There are 14 residues in the CDR3. The CDR3 DNA reads TGCGCCAGCAGCTTGAGAGGTTTCGAGGATACGCAGTATTTT. Its translation is CASSLRGFEDTQYF.

The V and J genes are TRBV7-9 and TRBJ1-3; D remains unclear. The CDR3 length is 14 residues. V was clipped by 1 base and J by 4 bases, with 8 bases between them. CDR1 and CDR2 (germline): SEHNR, FQNEAQ (reference sequence). CDR3 sequence (DNA): TGTGCCAGCAGCTTAGTAGTTTCCGGAAACACCATATATTTT. Protein product: CASSLVVSGNTIYF.

The chain couples TRBV4-1 to TRBJ1-2; 10 bases align to TRBD1. The germline gives CDR1 MGHRA, CDR2 YSYEKL. Trimming cost V 4 bases and J 3 bases; bases outside gene matches: 2. This CDR3 comprises 14 residues. This chain's CDR3 is CASSLTGGYYGYTF. CDR3 bases: TGCGCCAGCAGCCTGACAGGGGGCTACTATGGCTACACCTTC.

V usage is TRBV4-1 and J usage is TRBJ1-4; D call uncertain. Germline lookup yields CDR1 MGHRA and CDR2 YSYEKL. Trimming stripped 4 bases from V and 0 bases from J, with 6 bases between. The CDR3 extends over 14 amino acids. The CDR3 sequence is CASSPIATNEKLFF. CDR3 nucleotides: TGCGCCAGCAGCCCCATTGCAACTAATGAAAAACTGTTTTTT.

The gene calls are TRBV19 and TRBJ2-3; possibly TRBD2 for D (5 bases). V was shortened by 5 bases and J by 3 bases, with 9 bases between the two germline ends. There are 13 residues in the CDR3. Germline CDR1 and CDR2: LNHDA and SQIVND (reference sequence). The CDR3 sequence: CASSGPGTDTQYF. CDR3 bases: TGTGCCAGTAGTGGCCCGGGAACAGATACGCAGTATTTT.

The rearrangement links TRBV6-6 to TRBJ2-7, with D perhaps TRBD1 (5 bases). Germline V gives CDR1 MNHNY, CDR2 SVGAGI (reference sequence). CDR3 length: 14 amino acids. V lost 2 bases and J 2 bases, leaving 10 bases between the germline ends. The CDR3 DNA is TGTGCCAGCAGTTACAAAGGGGCCGCCTACGAGCAGTACTTC. This encodes CASSYKGAAYEQYF.

The count of this clone is one. This chain connects TRBV9 to TRBJ1-4, with 10 bases fitting TRBD1. Germline V gene sequence: CDR1 SGDLS, CDR2 YYNGEE. V lost 4 bases to trimming and J lost 7 bases; unmatched junction nucleotides: 7. The CDR3 runs 15 residues. This chain's CDR3 is CASSREGQGSEKLFF. The CDR3, as DNA: TGTGCCAGCAGCAGAGAGGGACAGGGGAGTGAAAAACTGTTTTTT.